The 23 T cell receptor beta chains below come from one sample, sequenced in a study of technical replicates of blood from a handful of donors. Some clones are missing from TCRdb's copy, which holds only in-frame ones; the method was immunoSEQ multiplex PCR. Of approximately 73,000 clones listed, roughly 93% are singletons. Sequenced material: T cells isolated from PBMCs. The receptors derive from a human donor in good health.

The CDR3 sequence: CASSALQGVTEAFF. In DNA, the CDR3 is TGTGCCAGTAGTGCATTACAGGGTGTCACTGAAGCTTTCTTT. This chain joins TRBV19 and TRBJ1-1; D is possibly TRBD1 (6 bases). Germline CDR1 and CDR2: LNHDA and SQIVND (reference sequence). V was clipped by 5 bases and J by 4 bases, with 14 bases between them. This CDR3 region has 14 residues.

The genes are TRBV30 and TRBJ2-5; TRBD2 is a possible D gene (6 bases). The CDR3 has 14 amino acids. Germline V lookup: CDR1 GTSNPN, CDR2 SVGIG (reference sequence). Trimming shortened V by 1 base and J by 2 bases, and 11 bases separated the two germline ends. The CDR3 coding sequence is TGTGCCTGGAGTGCCGGGACTCCACAAGAGACCCAGTACTTC. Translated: CAWSAGTPQETQYF.

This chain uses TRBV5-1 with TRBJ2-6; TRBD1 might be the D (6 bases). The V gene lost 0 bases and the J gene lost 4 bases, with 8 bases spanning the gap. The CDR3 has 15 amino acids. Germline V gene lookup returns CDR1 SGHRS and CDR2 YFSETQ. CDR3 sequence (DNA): TGCGCCAGCAGCTTGGTCGGACAGGGGGCCAACGTCCTGACTTTC. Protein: CASSLVGQGANVLTF.

The chain's CDR3 is CASSQWTDSGNTIYF. Written as DNA, the CDR3 is TGCGCCAGCAGCCAGTGGACAGATTCTGGAAACACCATATATTTT. The chain carries TRBV4-1 and TRBJ1-3, with D possibly TRBD1 on 6 matching bases. CDR1 is MGHRA and CDR2 is YSYEKL in the germline V gene. V was pared by 3 bases and J by 1 base, with 10 bases between. This CDR3 spans 15 amino acids.

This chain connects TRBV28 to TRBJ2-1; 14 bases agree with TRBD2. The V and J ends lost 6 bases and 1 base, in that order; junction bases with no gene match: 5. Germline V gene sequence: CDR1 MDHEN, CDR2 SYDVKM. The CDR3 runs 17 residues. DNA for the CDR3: TGTGCCAGCAGGGGACTAGCGGGAGTGAAATCCTACAATGAGCAGTTCTTC. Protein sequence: CASRGLAGVKSYNEQFF.

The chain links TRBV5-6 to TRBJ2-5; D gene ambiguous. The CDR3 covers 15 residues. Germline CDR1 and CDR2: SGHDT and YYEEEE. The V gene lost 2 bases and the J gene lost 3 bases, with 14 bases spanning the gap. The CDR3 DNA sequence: TGTGCCAGCAGCTTTCTACCCACCGAGAAAGAGACCCAGTACTTC. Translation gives CASSFLPTEKETQYF. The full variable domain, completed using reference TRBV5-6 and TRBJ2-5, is DAGVTQSPTHLIKTRGQQVTLRCSPKSGHDTVSWYQQALGQGPQFIFQYYEEEERQRGNFPDRFSGHQFPNYSSELNVNALLLGDSALYLCASSFLPTEKETQYFGPGTRLLVL.

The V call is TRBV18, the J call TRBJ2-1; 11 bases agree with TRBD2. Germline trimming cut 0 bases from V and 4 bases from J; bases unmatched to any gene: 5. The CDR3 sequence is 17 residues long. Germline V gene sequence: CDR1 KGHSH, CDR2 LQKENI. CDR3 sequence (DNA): TGTGCCAGCTCACCACCTCTAGCGGGGGGAACATACAATGAGCAGTTCTTC. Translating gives CASSPPLAGGTYNEQFF.

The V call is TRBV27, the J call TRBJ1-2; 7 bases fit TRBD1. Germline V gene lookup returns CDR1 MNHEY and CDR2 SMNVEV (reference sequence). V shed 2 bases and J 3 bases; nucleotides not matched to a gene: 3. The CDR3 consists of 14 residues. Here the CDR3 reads CASSLGQGDYGYTF. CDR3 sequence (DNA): TGTGCCAGCAGTTTAGGGCAGGGGGACTATGGCTACACCTTC.

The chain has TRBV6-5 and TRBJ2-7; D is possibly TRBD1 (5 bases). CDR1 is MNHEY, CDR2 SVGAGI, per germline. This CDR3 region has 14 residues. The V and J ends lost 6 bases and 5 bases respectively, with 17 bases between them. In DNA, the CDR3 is TGTGCCAGCAGGGCGCTTGGGGCAGGCAACGAGCAGTACTTC. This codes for CASRALGAGNEQYF.

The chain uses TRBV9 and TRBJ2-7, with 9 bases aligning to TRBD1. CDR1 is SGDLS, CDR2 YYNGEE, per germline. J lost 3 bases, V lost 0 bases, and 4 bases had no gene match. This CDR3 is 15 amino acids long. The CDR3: CASSVEGQGRYEQYF. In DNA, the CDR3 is TGTGCCAGCAGCGTAGAGGGACAGGGACGCTACGAGCAGTACTTC.

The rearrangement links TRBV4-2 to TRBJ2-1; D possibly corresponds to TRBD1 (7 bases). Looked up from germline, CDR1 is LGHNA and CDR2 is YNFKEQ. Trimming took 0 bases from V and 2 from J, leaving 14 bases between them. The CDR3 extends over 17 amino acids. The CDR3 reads CASSQDLGGTAYNEQFF. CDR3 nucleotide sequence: TGTGCCAGCAGCCAAGATCTAGGGGGGACAGCCTACAATGAGCAGTTCTTC.

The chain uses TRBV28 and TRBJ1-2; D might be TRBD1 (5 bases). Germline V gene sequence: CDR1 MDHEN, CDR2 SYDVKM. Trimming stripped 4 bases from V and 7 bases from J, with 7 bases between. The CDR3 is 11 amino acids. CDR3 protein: CASSWGRGYTF. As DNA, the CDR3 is TGTGCCAGCAGTTGGGGCCGTGGCTACACCTTC.

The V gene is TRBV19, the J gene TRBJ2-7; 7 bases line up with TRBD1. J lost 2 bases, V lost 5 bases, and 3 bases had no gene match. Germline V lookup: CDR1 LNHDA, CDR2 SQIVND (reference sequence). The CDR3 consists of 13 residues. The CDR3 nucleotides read TGTGCCAGTAGTCCAGGACAGGCCTACGAGCAGTACTTC. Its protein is CASSPGQAYEQYF.

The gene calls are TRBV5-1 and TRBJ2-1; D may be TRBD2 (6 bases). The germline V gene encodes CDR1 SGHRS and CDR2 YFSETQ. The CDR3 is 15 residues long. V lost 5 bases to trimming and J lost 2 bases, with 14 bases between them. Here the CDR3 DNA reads TGCGCCAGCAGTCCCTTCCGGGAGCCCTACAATGAGCAGTTCTTC. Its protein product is CASSPFREPYNEQFF.

The CDR3 nucleotides are TGTGCCACCAGCAGGTTAGTGAGTAGAACTAGCAATCAGCCCCAGCATTTT. The encoded protein is CATSRLVSRTSNQPQHF. The chain combines TRBV15 with TRBJ1-5; D uncertain. With 3 bases removed from V and 0 bases from J, the gap between germline ends came to 15 bases. The CDR3 sequence is 17 residues long. Germline loops: CDR1 LNHNV, CDR2 YYDKDF (reference sequence).

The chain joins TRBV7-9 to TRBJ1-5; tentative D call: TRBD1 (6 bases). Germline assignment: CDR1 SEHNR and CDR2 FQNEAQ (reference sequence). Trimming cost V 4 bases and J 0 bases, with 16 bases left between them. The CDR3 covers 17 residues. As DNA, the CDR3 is TGTGCCAGCAGCTCCTCGACGGACAGTTATAGCAATCAGCCCCAGCATTTT. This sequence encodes CASSSSTDSYSNQPQHF.

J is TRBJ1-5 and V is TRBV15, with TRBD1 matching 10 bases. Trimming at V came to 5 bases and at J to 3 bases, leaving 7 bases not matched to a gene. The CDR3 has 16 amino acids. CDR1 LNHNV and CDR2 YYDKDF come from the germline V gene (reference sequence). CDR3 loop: CATSYGQGGINQPQHF. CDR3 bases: TGTGCCACCAGCTACGGACAGGGGGGAATCAATCAGCCCCAGCATTTT.

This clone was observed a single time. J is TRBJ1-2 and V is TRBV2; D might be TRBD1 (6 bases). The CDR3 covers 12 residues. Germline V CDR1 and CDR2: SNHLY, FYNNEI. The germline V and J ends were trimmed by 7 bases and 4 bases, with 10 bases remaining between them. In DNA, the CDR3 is TGTGCCAGCAAAGGGGGTGGCTATGGCTACACCTTC. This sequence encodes CASKGGGYGYTF.

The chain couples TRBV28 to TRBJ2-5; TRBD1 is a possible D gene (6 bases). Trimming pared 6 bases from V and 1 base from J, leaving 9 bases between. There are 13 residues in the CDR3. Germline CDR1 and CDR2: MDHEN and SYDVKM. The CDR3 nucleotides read TGTGCCAGCAGCACAGGGATCCAAGAGACCCAGTACTTC. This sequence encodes CASSTGIQETQYF.

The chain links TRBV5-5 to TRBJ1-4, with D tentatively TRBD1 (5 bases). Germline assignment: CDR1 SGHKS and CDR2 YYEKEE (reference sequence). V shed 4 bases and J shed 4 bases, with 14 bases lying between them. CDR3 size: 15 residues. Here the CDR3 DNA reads TGTGCCAGCAGCCTAGGGGCTGCTTTTAATGAAAAACTGTTTTTT. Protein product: CASSLGAAFNEKLFF.

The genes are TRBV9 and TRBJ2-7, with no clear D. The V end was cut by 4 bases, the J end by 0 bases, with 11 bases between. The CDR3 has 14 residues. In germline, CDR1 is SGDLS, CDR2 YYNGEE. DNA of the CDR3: TGTGCCAGCAGCTTTGGGCTCCCCTCCTACGAGCAGTACTTC. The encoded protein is CASSFGLPSYEQYF. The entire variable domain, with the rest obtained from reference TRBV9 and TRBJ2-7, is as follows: DSGVTQTPKHLITATGQRVTLRCSPRSGDLSVYWYQQSLDQGLQFLIQYYNGEERAKGNILERFSAQQFPDLHSELNLSSLELGDSALYFCASSFGLPSYEQYFGPGTRLTVT.

The CDR3 region is CASSLGGLGYTF. In DNA, the CDR3 is TGCGCCAGCAGCTTGGGGGGGCTCGGCTACACCTTC. This chain links TRBV5-1 with TRBJ1-2, with D perhaps matching TRBD1 (6 bases). Germline V gene lookup returns CDR1 SGHRS and CDR2 YFSETQ. The CDR3 loop spans 12 amino acids. V was trimmed by 0 bases and J by 8 bases, leaving 8 bases between them.

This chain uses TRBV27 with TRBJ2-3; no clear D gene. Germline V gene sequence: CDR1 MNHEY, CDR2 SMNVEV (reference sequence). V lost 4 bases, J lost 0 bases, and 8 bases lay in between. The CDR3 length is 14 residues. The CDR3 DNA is TGTGCCAGCAGTTCCGAGACTAGCACAGATACGCAGTATTTT. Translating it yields CASSSETSTDTQYF.